This T cell receptor beta chain was sequenced for a study of T cells in Graves' hyperthyroidism and ophthalmopathy. Study-level findings and limits: Median prediction lead before ophthalmopathy onset was about 6.7 months with the model.

From RNA transcripts, TCR beta CDR3 regions were amplified. TCR CDR3 regions were first amplified by RT-PCR with HTBI primers. MiXCR, applied by TCRdb to the multiplex PCR reads, yields one record per CDR3 protein. The data show some 580,000 distinct CDR3 sequences, about a sixth seen once. Pregnant or lactating patients were excluded, as were those with uncontrolled infection or other autoimmune disease. Based on clinical symptoms, serum thyroxine and TRAb, thyroid ultrasound and orbital computed tomography, diagnoses were reached. The CDR3 sequence is 11 residues long. Germline assignment: CDR1 MGHRA and CDR2 YSYEKL. The germline V and J ends were trimmed by 6 bases and 1 base, with 1 base remaining between them. On this clonotype: Its target is unknown.

The rearrangement links TRBV4-1 to TRBJ1-3; D is unclear. The sequenced sample consisted of blood. The source of this sequence is a middle-aged woman with Graves' ophthalmopathy. The CDR3 protein is CASRSGNTIYF. The CDR3 DNA is TGCGCCAGCAGGTCTGGAAACACCATATATTTT.